A single sample is the source of the 31 T cell receptor beta chains below, sequenced in a study of T cell changes during pregnancy in multiple sclerosis. Repertoires were generated with immunoSEQ multiplex PCR, while TCRdb's copy carries only in-frame clones and drops some. The top ten hold around 3.3% of the sample, which has roughly 83,000 clones, 90% to 95% seen once. The source was PBMCs, collected in the first trimester of pregnancy. The receptors stem from a female donor in good health, serving as a control in a pregnancy study. Some clones in this sample may be carry-over from other donors' samples.

This chain uses TRBV29-1 with TRBJ1-2, with D perhaps matching TRBD1 (6 bases). Germline lookup yields CDR1 SQVTM and CDR2 ANQGSEA. V was clipped by 7 bases and J by 6 bases, with 12 bases between them. The CDR3 covers 11 residues. The CDR3 loop reads CSGRQENGYTF. CDR3 in DNA: TGCAGCGGGCGACAGGAAAATGGCTACACCTTC. The full variable domain, completed using reference TRBV29-1 and TRBJ1-2, is SAVISQKPSRDICQRGTSLTIQCQVDSQVTMMFWYRQQPGQSLTLIATANQGSEATYESGFVIDKFPISRPNLTFSTLTVSNMSPEDSSIYLCSGRQENGYTFGSGTRLTVV.

The chain links TRBV11-3 to TRBJ2-3; TRBD1 might be the D (7 bases). The V end was cut by 5 bases, the J end by 0 bases, with 12 bases between. The V gene's germline CDR1 is SGHNT and CDR2 YENEEA. The CDR3 sequence is 15 residues long. CDR3 in DNA: TGTGCCAGCAGCCCAGGGGGGCCTAGCACAGATACGCAGTATTTT. Its translation is CASSPGGPSTDTQYF.

The gene calls are TRBV4-3 and TRBJ2-5; D perhaps matches TRBD1 (5 bases). The germline gives CDR1 LGHNA, CDR2 YSLEER. The V end lost 1 base, the J end lost 2 bases, and 11 bases lay between the germline ends. The CDR3 consists of 15 residues. CDR3 sequence: CASSQGTTVQETQYF. Here the CDR3 DNA reads TGCGCCAGCAGCCAAGGAACGACAGTTCAAGAGACCCAGTACTTC.

J is TRBJ1-1 and V is TRBV6-1; D is possibly TRBD1 (5 bases). Germline values: CDR1 MNHNS, CDR2 SASEGT. V was trimmed by 3 bases and J by 6 bases, leaving 8 bases between them. This CDR3 has 12 amino acids. The CDR3 DNA is TGTGCCAGCAGTGAGGGGCCCCCTGAAGCTTTCTTT. Its translation is CASSEGPPEAFF.

This chain links TRBV4-1 with TRBJ2-3, with D perhaps TRBD1 (5 bases). The V gene's germline CDR1 is MGHRA and CDR2 YSYEKL. The CDR3 loop spans 15 amino acids. Between the trimmed V and J ends, which lost 2 bases and 2 bases, there was a span of 11 bases. CDR3 coding DNA: TGCGCCAGCAGCCAAATAGGGGTATACACAGATACGCAGTATTTT. It is translated as CASSQIGVYTDTQYF.

The CDR3 nucleotides read TGTGCCAGCAGTTTTGAGCGGAACTTCTACGAGCAGTACTTC. It translates to CASSFERNFYEQYF. This chain connects TRBV28 to TRBJ2-7; the D gene is possibly TRBD2 (5 bases). The germline V gene encodes CDR1 MDHEN and CDR2 SYDVKM. Trimming removed 3 bases at V and 3 bases at J, with 12 bases between. CDR3 length equals 14 residues. Drawing the rest from reference TRBV28 and TRBJ2-7, the complete variable domain is DVKVTQSSRYLVKRTGEKVFLECVQDMDHENMFWYRQDPGLGLRLIYFSYDVKMKEKGDIPEGYSVSREKKERFSLILESASTNQTSMYLCASSFERNFYEQYFGPGTRLTVT.

The table lists this clone with a count of one. V gene TRBV11-2 combines with J gene TRBJ2-5; tentative D call: TRBD2 (5 bases). The CDR3 contains 13 residues. V lost 6 bases, J lost 2 bases, and 10 bases lay in between. Germline values: CDR1 SGHAT, CDR2 FQNNGV. The CDR3 sequence: CASSSVGQETQYF. CDR3 DNA sequence: TGTGCCAGCAGTAGCGTCGGGCAAGAGACCCAGTACTTC.

The chain couples TRBV7-2 to TRBJ2-1; 11 nucleotides match TRBD2. V shed 0 bases and J 7 bases; nucleotides not matched to a gene: 2. Germline lookup yields CDR1 SGHTA and CDR2 FQGNSA. This CDR3 comprises 15 residues. CDR3 residues: CASSLARLAGNEQFF. The CDR3, as DNA: TGTGCCAGCAGCTTAGCAAGACTAGCGGGGAATGAGCAGTTCTTC.

With respect to this clone: The germline gene is not matched at one end of the junction; a read error may be the cause. The chain is built from TRBV11-2 and TRBJ2-3; D is uncertain. The CDR3 covers 12 residues. From germline, CDR1 is SGHAT and CDR2 FQNNGV. CDR3 amino acids: CASSSGTDTQYF. CDR3 DNA: TGTGCCAGTAGCTCCGGCACAGATACGCAGTATTTT.

V usage is TRBV5-6 and J usage is TRBJ1-4; TRBD1 might be the D (5 bases). The V end lost 0 bases, the J end lost 5 bases, and 14 bases lay between the germline ends. The CDR3 contains 16 residues. Germline loops: CDR1 SGHDT, CDR2 YYEEEE. The CDR3 sequence: CASSLGVGQGNEKLFF. The CDR3 DNA follows: TGTGCCAGCAGCTTGGGTGTGGGGCAGGGAAATGAAAAACTGTTTTTT. The complete variable domain, with remaining parts taken from reference TRBV5-6 and TRBJ1-4, reads DAGVTQSPTHLIKTRGQQVTLRCSPKSGHDTVSWYQQALGQGPQFIFQYYEEEERQRGNFPDRFSGHQFPNYSSELNVNALLLGDSALYLCASSLGVGQGNEKLFFGSGTQLSVL.

This chain connects TRBV28 to TRBJ1-2; 7 nucleotides agree with TRBD1. The CDR3 is made up of 13 amino acids. CDR1 and CDR2 from the germline V gene are MDHEN and SYDVKM. The junction had 7 bases not matched to a gene; V was cut back by 8 bases and J by 4 bases. For the CDR3, the DNA is TGTGCCAGCGGATGGGGACAGACCTATGGCTACACCTTC. Residues: CASGWGQTYGYTF.

The J gene is TRBJ2-7, the V gene TRBV4-2; 10 positions agree with TRBD2. The germline gives CDR1 LGHNA, CDR2 YNFKEQ. CDR3 size: 14 residues. The J segment lost 4 bases and the V segment lost 6 bases, leaving 6 bases of the junction unmatched. Here the CDR3 DNA reads TGTGCCAGCAGTCAAACTAGCGGGATTTACGAGCAGTACTTC. Amino acids: CASSQTSGIYEQYF.

The rearrangement uses TRBV7-2 and TRBJ2-2; TRBD2 matches at 8 bases. With V trimmed by 4 bases and J by 7 bases, 2 bases remained unmatched. CDR3 size: 13 residues. Germline V CDR1 and CDR2: SGHTA, FQGNSA. DNA for the CDR3: TGTGCCAGCAGCTCGGGGGGGGTCGGGGAGCTGTTTTTT. Protein: CASSSGGVGELFF.

This chain links TRBV7-9 with TRBJ2-2, with D maybe TRBD2 (6 bases). The V and J ends lost 1 base and 3 bases respectively, with 12 bases between them. The CDR3 covers 16 residues. Looked up from germline, CDR1 is SEHNR and CDR2 is FQNEAQ (reference sequence). CDR3 loop: CASSLDAGGDTGELFF. As DNA, the CDR3 is TGTGCCAGCAGCTTAGATGCGGGCGGGGACACCGGGGAGCTGTTTTTT. The variable domain in full, with the rest retrieved from reference TRBV7-9 and TRBJ2-2, is DTGVSQNPRHKITKRGQNVTFRCDPISEHNRLYWYRQTLGQGPEFLTYFQNEAQLEKSRLLSDRFSAERPKGSFSTLEIQRTEQGDSAMYLCASSLDAGGDTGELFFGEGSRLTVL.

V gene TRBV5-5 combines with J gene TRBJ1-5; no reliable D call. Germline V gene sequence: CDR1 SGHKS, CDR2 YYEKEE (reference sequence). V lost 4 bases, J lost 4 bases, and 12 bases lay in between. CDR3 length: 14 amino acids. As DNA, the CDR3 is TGTGCCAGCAGCCCCCGCGCCGCAAATCAGCCCCAGCATTTT. Protein: CASSPRAANQPQHF. Full variable domain (rest looked up from reference TRBV5-5 and TRBJ1-5): DAGVTQSPTHLIKTRGQQVTLRCSPISGHKSVSWYQQVLGQGPQFIFQYYEKEERGRGNFPDRFSARQFPNYSSELNVNALLLGDSALYLCASSPRAANQPQHFGDGTRLSIL.

The genes are TRBV7-9 and TRBJ1-1; D remains ambiguous. The CDR3 extends over 13 amino acids. CDR1 is SEHNR and CDR2 is FQNEAQ in the germline V gene (reference sequence). The germline V and J ends were trimmed by 5 bases and 0 bases, with 7 bases remaining between them. The CDR3 sequence is CASSHSLNTEAFF. DNA of the CDR3: TGTGCCAGCAGCCACAGTTTGAACACTGAAGCTTTCTTT.

The chain couples TRBV28 to TRBJ1-1; tentatively, D is TRBD1 (5 bases). The CDR3 extends over 13 amino acids. Trimming cost V 5 bases and J 6 bases, with 13 bases left between them. Germline V CDR1 and CDR2: MDHEN, SYDVKM. CDR3 region: CASSNPGWSEAFF. CDR3 nucleotides: TGTGCCAGCAGTAATCCAGGGTGGTCTGAAGCTTTCTTT.

The rearrangement joins TRBV4-1 to TRBJ1-1, with TRBD1 as a possible D gene (5 bases). V gave up 0 bases and J gave up 3 bases, with 14 bases separating them. The length of the CDR3 is 16 residues. The germline gives CDR1 MGHRA, CDR2 YSYEKL. The CDR3 is CASSQDRGRPDTEAFF. The CDR3 DNA reads TGCGCCAGCAGCCAAGATAGGGGCAGGCCGGACACTGAAGCTTTCTTT.

In its sample, this clone was seen a few times. The chain joins TRBV7-2 to TRBJ2-5, with D hard to call. Germline-derived CDR1 and CDR2 are SGHTA and FQGNSA. CDR3 length equals 12 residues. The V gene lost 4 bases and the J gene lost 2 bases, with 5 bases spanning the gap. The CDR3 DNA follows: TGTGCCAGCAGCTACGGGCAAGAGACCCAGTACTTC. Translated: CASSYGQETQYF.

The chain couples TRBV7-9 to TRBJ2-2; 9 bases agree with TRBD1. The CDR3 consists of 16 residues. Germline CDR1 reads SEHNR; CDR2 reads FQNEAQ (reference sequence). The J segment lost 3 bases and the V segment lost 10 bases, leaving 12 bases of the junction unmatched. The CDR3 DNA follows: TGTGCCATCGCTAAACCGACAGGGGGGGACACCGGGGAGCTGTTTTTT. Its translation: CAIAKPTGGDTGELFF. The variable domain in full, completed from reference TRBV7-9 and TRBJ2-2, reads DTGVSQNPRHKITKRGQNVTFRCDPISEHNRLYWYRQTLGQGPEFLTYFQNEAQLEKSRLLSDRFSAERPKGSFSTLEIQRTEQGDSAMYLCAIAKPTGGDTGELFFGEGSRLTVL.

The chain links TRBV29-1 to TRBJ2-3; 10 bases agree with TRBD2. The CDR3 is 16 amino acids. Trimming removed 6 bases from V and 6 bases from J; junction bases left unmatched: 15. Germline V gene sequence: CDR1 SQVTM, CDR2 ANQGSEA. CDR3 nucleotide sequence: TGCAGCGTGGACTCTAGCGGGGGAGACCTATCTGATACGCAGTATTTT. Its translation: CSVDSSGGDLSDTQYF.

This clone was detected once. The chain employs TRBV5-8 and TRBJ2-7, with a weak D call TRBD2 (5 bases). Between the trimmed V and J ends, which lost 7 bases and 0 bases, there was a span of 11 bases. The germline CDR1 and CDR2 sequences are SGHTS and YDEGEE. The CDR3 spans 13 residues. DNA for the CDR3: TGTGCCAGCCGGGCGGGTAGCTCCTACGAGCAGTACTTC. Its translation: CASRAGSSYEQYF.

The CDR3 region has the DNA TGTGCCAGCAGCACATCCGGACAGGGCATAGAGCAGTACTTC. Protein: CASSTSGQGIEQYF. The rearrangement uses TRBV7-9 and TRBJ2-7; TRBD1 aligns across 8 bases. The length of the CDR3 is 14 residues. Per germline, CDR1 SEHNR and CDR2 FQNEAQ (reference sequence). The V segment lost 5 bases and the J segment 7 bases; nucleotides outside the gene matches: 10.

This chain uses TRBV28 with TRBJ1-1; 7 bases line up with TRBD1. Germline CDR1 reads MDHEN; CDR2 reads SYDVKM. Unmatched junction bases numbered 11, after V lost 6 bases and J lost 4 bases. The CDR3 extends over 15 amino acids. CDR3 region: CASSSLTGLSTEAFF. Here the CDR3 DNA reads TGTGCCAGCAGCTCCCTGACAGGGCTAAGCACTGAAGCTTTCTTT.

The chain recombines TRBV6-4 with TRBJ1-1, with D uncertain. CDR3 length equals 13 residues. V lost 4 bases and J 4 bases, leaving 10 bases between the germline ends. CDR1 is MRHNA, CDR2 SNTAGT, per germline. In DNA, the CDR3 is TGTGCCAGCAGTGCTGAGGGTTTCACTGAAGCTTTCTTT. It encodes CASSAEGFTEAFF.

The chain is built from TRBV6-5 and TRBJ2-1; 13 nucleotides agree with TRBD2. The CDR3 runs to 15 residues. CDR1 is MNHEY, CDR2 SVGAGI, per germline. V was pared by 5 bases and J by 9 bases, with 7 bases of the junction left unmatched. CDR3 DNA sequence: TGTGCCAGCAGTCTTACTAGCGGGGGGGCCGGTGAGCAGTTCTTC. It translates to CASSLTSGGAGEQFF.

This chain joins TRBV6-6 and TRBJ1-4; 8 bases match TRBD1. The CDR3 is 14 amino acids. Germline assignment: CDR1 MNHNY and CDR2 SVGAGI (reference sequence). V was pared by 6 bases and J by 8 bases, with 8 bases of the junction left unmatched. CDR3 loop: CASRTQGAEEKLFF. Written as DNA, the CDR3 is TGTGCCAGCAGGACGCAGGGGGCAGAGGAAAAACTGTTTTTT.

The chain recombines TRBV28 with TRBJ2-3; perhaps TRBD2 as D (7 bases). V was shortened by 2 bases and J by 2 bases, with 17 bases between the two germline ends. Looked up from germline, CDR1 is MDHEN and CDR2 is SYDVKM. This CDR3 region has 17 residues. This chain's CDR3 is CASSLGTSGAYTDTQYF. DNA for the CDR3: TGTGCCAGCAGTTTAGGGACAAGCGGGGCCTACACAGATACGCAGTATTTT.

This clone was detected a few times. This chain links TRBV30 with TRBJ2-3; the D is unclear. In germline, CDR1 is GTSNPN, CDR2 SVGIG (reference sequence). The CDR3 is made up of 12 amino acids. V gave up 2 bases and J gave up 3 bases, with 6 bases separating them. CDR3 amino acids: CAWSPLTDTQYF. The DNA for the CDR3 is TGTGCCTGGAGTCCCCTGACAGATACGCAGTATTTT.

The V and J genes are TRBV5-4 and TRBJ2-3, with 13 positions matching TRBD2. The CDR3 runs 17 residues. The junction had 9 bases not matched to a gene; V was cut back by 3 bases and J by 5 bases. Germline CDR1 is SGHNT and CDR2 is YYREEE (reference sequence). CDR3 sequence (DNA): TGTGCCAGCAGCTCTACTTTACTAGCGGGGGGGCGAGATACGCAGTATTTT. It codes for CASSSTLLAGGRDTQYF.

This clone was seen a few times. V gene TRBV4-1 combines with J gene TRBJ1-5, with D perhaps TRBD1 (6 bases). Germline CDR1 MGHRA, CDR2 YSYEKL. V was trimmed by 5 bases and J by 3 bases, leaving 14 bases between them. This CDR3 contains 15 residues. The CDR3 DNA sequence: TGCGCCAGCAGCGAGGACAGAGCCTTCAATCAGCCCCAGCATTTT. As protein: CASSEDRAFNQPQHF.